The clone carrying this TCR beta chain occurred many times. Its matching antigen is unknown. The sample belongs to a study of response to subunit inactivated influenza vaccine. General observations from the study: That few new T cells are recruited by each seasonal influenza vaccination was the authors' suggestion.

CDR1 is SGHTA and CDR2 is FQGNSA in the germline V gene. V dropped 4 bases and J dropped 6; count of bases not matched to a gene: 9. The CDR3 is made up of 15 amino acids. TCRdb recomputed calls from the RT-PCR reads with MiXCR, one row per CDR3 protein. Of hundreds of thousands of distinct CDR3 sequences listed, 12% are singletons. The origin of this receptor is a man aged 45-65 years who received an inactivated influenza vaccine. The sample here was non-naive T cells sorted from PBMCs, taken 14 days before vaccination. J is TRBJ2-4 and V is TRBV7-2; 7 positions agree with TRBD2. The CDR3 DNA follows: TGTGCCAGCAGCTCCGGGGCGGGAGTGTCAAACATTCAGTACTTC. Residues: CASSSGAGVSNIQYF.